This TCR beta chain was obtained from a study of shared clonotypes between healthy human individuals. Study background: Donor ages ranged 18 to 49 years: a couple of women, a few men.

The study, taken as a whole, reports: Only blood was sampled, and tissue TCR repertoires likely differ from blood ones. In a handful of donors, approximately 5% of naive CD4 clonotypes appeared in common. Lower generation probabilities were found for non-shared clonotypes than for those shared by all four donors.

Sequencing used immunoSEQ multiplex PCR; TCRdb keeps in-frame clones, though not all of them. The profile shows millions of clones, roughly 95% of them singletons. This CDR3 is 15 amino acids long. V shed 0 bases and J shed 4 bases, with 11 bases lying between them. CDR1 and CDR2 (germline): SGHDT, YYEEEE. The naive CD8 fraction comprised CD45RO-negative cells positively selected for CCR7 and excluded terminally differentiated effector memory CD45RA+ cells. This clone appeared a single time. Its antigen is not identified. The TCR sequence derives from a young man in good health. V is TRBV5-6 and J is TRBJ1-5, with a weak D call TRBD1 (6 bases). The sequenced material came from naive CD8+ T cells sorted from blood. CDR3 sequence (DNA): TGTGCCAGCAGCTTGGGAGCAGGGGTGAATCAGCCCCAGCATTTT. This codes for CASSLGAGVNQPQHF.